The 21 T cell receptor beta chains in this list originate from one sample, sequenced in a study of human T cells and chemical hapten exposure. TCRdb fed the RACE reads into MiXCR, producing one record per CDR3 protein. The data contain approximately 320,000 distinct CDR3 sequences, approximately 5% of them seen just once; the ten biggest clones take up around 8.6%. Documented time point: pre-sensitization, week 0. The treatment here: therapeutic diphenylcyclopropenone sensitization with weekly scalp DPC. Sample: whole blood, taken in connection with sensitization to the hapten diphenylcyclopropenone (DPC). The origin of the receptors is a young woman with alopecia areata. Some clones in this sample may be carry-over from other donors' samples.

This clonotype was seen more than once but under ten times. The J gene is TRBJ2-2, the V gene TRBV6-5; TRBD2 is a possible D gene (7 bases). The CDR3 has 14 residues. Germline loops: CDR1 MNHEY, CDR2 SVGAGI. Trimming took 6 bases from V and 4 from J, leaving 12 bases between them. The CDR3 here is CASRGGAITGELFF. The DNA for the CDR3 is TGTGCCAGCAGAGGGGGGGCCATCACCGGGGAGCTGTTTTTT.

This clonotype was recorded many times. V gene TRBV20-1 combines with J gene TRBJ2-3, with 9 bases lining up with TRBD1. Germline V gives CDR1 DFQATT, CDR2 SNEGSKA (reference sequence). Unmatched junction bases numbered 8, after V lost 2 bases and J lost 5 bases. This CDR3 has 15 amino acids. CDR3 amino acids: CSARLGQGYGDTQYF. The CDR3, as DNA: TGCAGTGCTAGATTGGGACAGGGTTATGGAGATACGCAGTATTTT.

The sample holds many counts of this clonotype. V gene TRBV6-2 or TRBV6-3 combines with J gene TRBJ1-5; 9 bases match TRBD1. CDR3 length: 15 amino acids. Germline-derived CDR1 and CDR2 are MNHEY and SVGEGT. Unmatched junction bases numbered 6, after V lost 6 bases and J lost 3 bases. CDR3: CASSIGQGYNQPQHF. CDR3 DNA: TGTGCCAGCAGCATTGGACAGGGGTACAATCAGCCCCAGCATTTT.

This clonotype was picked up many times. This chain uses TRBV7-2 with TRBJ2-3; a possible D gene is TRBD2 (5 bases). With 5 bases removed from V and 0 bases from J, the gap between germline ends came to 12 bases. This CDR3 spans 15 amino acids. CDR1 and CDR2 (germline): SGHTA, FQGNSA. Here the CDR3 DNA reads TGTGCCAGCAGCCGGGATCAGGCCAGCACAGATACGCAGTATTTT. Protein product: CASSRDQASTDTQYF.

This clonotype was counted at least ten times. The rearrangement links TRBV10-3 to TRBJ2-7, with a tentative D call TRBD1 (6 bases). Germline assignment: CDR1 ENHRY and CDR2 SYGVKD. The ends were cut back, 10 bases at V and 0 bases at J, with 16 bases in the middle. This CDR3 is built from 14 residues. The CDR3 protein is CATEDSRSSYEQYF. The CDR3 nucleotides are TGTGCCACAGAGGACAGCCGAAGCTCCTACGAGCAGTACTTC.

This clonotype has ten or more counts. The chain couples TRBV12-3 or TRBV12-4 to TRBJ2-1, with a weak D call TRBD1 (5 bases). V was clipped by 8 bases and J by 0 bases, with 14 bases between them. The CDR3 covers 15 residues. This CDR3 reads CASVEQTGSYNEQFF. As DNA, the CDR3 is TGTGCCAGCGTTGAGCAAACAGGCTCCTACAATGAGCAGTTCTTC.

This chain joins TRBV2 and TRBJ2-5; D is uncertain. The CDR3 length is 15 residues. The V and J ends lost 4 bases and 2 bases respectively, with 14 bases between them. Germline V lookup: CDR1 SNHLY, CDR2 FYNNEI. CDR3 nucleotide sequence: TGTGCCAGCAGTGCCCTGGGCCCTAGGCAAGAGACCCAGTACTTC. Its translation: CASSALGPRQETQYF.

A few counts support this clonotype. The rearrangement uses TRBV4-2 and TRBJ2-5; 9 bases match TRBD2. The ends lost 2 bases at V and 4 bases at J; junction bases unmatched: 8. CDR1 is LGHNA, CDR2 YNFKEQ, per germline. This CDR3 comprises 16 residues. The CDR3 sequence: CASSQRSGGLGETQYF. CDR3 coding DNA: TGTGCCAGCAGCCAACGAAGCGGGGGGTTGGGAGAGACCCAGTACTTC.

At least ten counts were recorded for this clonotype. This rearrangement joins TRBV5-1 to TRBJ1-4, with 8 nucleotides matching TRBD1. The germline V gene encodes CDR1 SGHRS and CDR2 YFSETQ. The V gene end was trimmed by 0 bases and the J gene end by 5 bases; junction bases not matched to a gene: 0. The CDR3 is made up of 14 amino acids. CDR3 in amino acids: CASSLGTGNEKLFF. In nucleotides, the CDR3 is TGCGCCAGCAGCTTGGGGACAGGGAATGAAAAACTGTTTTTT.

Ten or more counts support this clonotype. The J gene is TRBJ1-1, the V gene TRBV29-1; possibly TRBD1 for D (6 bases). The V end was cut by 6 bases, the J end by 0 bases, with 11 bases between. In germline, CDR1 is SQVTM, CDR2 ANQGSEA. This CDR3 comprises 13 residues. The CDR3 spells CSVADSLNTEAFF. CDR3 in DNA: TGCAGCGTGGCGGACAGTTTGAACACTGAAGCTTTCTTT.

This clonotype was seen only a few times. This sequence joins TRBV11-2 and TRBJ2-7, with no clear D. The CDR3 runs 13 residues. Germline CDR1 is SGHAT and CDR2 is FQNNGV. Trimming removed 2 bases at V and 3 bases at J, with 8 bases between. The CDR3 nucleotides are TGTGCCAGCAGCTTACAGCAGAACTACGAGCAGTACTTC. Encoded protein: CASSLQQNYEQYF.

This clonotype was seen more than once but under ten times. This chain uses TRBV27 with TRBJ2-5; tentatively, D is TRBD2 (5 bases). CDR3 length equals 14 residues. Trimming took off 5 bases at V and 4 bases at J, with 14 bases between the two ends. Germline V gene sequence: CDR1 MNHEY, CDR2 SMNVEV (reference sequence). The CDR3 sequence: CASSQGSRGETQYF. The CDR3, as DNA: TGTGCCAGCAGTCAAGGGAGTCGGGGAGAGACCCAGTACTTC.

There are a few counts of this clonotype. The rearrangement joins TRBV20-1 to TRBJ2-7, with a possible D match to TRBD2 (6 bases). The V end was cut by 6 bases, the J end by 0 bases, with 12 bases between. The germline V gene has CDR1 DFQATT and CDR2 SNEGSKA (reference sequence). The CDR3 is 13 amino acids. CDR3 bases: TGCAGTGCGGACTCGGGGGTCTCCTACGAGCAGTACTTC. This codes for CSADSGVSYEQYF.

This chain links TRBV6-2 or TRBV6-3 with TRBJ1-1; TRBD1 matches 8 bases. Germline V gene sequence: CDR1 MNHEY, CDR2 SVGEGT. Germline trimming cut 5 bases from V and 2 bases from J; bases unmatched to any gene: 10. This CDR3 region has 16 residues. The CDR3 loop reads CASSPDRAPANTEAFF. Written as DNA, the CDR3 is TGTGCCAGCAGTCCGGACAGGGCCCCTGCTAACACTGAAGCTTTCTTT.

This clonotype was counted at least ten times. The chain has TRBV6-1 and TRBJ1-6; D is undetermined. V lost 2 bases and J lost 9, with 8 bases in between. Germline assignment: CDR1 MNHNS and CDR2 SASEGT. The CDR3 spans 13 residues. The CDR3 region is CASSEYEGSPLHF. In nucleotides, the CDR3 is TGTGCCAGCAGTGAATACGAGGGTTCACCCCTCCACTTT.

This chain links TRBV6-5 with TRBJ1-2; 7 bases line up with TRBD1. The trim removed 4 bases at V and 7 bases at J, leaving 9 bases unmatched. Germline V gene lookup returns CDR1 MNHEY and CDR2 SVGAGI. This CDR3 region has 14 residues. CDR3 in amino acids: CASSFDREGVGYTF. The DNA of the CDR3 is TGTGCCAGCAGTTTTGACAGGGAGGGCGTTGGCTACACCTTC.

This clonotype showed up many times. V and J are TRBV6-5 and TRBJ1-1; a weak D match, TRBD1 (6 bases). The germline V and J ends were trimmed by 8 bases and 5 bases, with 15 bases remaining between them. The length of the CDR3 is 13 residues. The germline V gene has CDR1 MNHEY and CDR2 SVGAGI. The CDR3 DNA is TGTGCCAGCTCGCCTCGGCAGGGGACTGAAGCTTTCTTT. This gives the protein CASSPRQGTEAFF.

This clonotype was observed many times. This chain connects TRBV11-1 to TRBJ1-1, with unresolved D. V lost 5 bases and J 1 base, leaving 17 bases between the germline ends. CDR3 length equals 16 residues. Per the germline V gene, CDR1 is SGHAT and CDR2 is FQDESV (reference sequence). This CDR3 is CASSPERGRSNTEAFF. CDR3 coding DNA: TGTGCCAGCAGCCCAGAGCGTGGCAGGTCGAACACTGAAGCTTTCTTT.

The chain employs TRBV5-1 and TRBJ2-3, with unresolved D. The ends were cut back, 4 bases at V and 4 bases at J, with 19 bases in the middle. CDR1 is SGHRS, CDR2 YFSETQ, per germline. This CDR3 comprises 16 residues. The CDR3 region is CASSVGPPGMSDTQYF. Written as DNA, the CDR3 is TGCGCCAGCAGCGTCGGACCCCCCGGCATGTCAGATACGCAGTATTTT.

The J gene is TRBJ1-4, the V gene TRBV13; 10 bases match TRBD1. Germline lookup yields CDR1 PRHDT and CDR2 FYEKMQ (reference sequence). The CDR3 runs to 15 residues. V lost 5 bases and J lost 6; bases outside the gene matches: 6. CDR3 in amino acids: CASSQAGTGDEKLFF. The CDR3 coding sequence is TGTGCCAGCAGCCAGGCCGGGACAGGGGATGAAAAACTGTTTTTT.

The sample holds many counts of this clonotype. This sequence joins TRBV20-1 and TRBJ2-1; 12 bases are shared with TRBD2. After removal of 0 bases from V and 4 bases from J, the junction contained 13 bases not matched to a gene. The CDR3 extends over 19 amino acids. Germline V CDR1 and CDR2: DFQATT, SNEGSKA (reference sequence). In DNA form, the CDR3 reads TGCAGTGCTAGAGATCTGACTAGCGGGGGCCAAATTACGTACAATGAGCAGTTCTTC. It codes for CSARDLTSGGQITYNEQFF.